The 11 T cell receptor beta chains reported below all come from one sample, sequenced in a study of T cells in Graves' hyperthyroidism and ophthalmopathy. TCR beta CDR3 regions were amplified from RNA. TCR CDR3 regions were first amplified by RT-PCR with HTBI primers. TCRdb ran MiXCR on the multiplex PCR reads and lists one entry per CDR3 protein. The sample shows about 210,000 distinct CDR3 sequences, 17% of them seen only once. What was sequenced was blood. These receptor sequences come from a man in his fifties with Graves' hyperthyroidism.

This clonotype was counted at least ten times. The CDR3 DNA reads as TGTGCCAGCAGCCTCCACAGGGAAGCCTCCTATGGCTACACCTTC. Residues: CASSLHREASYGYTF. The J gene is TRBJ1-2, the V gene TRBV7-2; D is perhaps TRBD1 (6 bases). The germline CDR1 and CDR2 sequences are SGHTA and FQGNSA. The CDR3 has 15 residues. V lost 5 bases and J 4 bases, leaving 17 bases between the germline ends. The variable domain in full, completed from reference TRBV7-2 and TRBJ1-2, reads GAGVSQSPSNKVTEKGKDVELRCDPISGHTALYWYRQSLGQGLEFLIYFQGNSAPDKSGLPSDRFSAERTGGSVSTLTIQRTQQEDSAVYLCASSLHREASYGYTFGSGTRLTVV.

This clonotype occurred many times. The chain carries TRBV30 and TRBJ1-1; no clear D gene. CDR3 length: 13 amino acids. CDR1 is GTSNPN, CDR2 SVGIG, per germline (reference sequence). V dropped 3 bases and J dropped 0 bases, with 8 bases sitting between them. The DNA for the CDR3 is TGTGCCTGGAGGGTCTACATGAACACTGAAGCTTTCTTT. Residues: CAWRVYMNTEAFF.

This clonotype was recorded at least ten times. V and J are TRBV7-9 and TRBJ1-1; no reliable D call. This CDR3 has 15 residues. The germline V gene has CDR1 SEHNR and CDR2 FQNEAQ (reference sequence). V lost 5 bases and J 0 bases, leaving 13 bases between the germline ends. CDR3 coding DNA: TGTGCCAGCAGCGCAACAGTGACACTGAACACTGAAGCTTTCTTT. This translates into CASSATVTLNTEAFF.

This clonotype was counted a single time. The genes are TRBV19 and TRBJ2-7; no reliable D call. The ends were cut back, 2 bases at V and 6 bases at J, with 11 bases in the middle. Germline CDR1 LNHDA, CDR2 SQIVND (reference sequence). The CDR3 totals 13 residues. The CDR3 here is CASSIITSGEQYF. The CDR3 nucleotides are TGTGCCAGTAGTATAATTACCTCAGGCGAGCAGTACTTC.

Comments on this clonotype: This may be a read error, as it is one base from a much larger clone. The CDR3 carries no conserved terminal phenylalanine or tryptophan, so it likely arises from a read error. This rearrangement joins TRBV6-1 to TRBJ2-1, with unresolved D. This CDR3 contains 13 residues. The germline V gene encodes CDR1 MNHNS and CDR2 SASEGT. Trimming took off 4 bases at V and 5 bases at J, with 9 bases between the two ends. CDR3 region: CASSAETHNEQFL. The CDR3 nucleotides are TGTGCCAGCAGTGCCGAGACTCACAATGAGCAGTTCCTC.

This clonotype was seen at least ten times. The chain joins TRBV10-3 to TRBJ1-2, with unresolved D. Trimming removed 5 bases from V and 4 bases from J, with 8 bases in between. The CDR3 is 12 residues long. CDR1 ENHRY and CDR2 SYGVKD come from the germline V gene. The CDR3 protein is CAISPDLYGYTF. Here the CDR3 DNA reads TGTGCCATCAGTCCGGACCTCTATGGCTACACCTTC.

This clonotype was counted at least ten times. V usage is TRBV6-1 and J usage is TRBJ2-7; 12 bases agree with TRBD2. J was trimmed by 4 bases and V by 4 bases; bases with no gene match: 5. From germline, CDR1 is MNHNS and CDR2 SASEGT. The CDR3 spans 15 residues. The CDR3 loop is CASSATSGSRYEQYF. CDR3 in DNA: TGTGCCAGCAGTGCGACTAGCGGGAGCCGATACGAGCAGTACTTC.

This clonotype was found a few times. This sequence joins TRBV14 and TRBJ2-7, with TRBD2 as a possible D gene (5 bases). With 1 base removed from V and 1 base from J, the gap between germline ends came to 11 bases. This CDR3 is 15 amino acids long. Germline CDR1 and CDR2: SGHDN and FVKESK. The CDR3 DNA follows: TGTGCCAGCAGCCAAGGAGGGAAAGGTTCCTACGAGCAGTACTTC. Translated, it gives CASSQGGKGSYEQYF.

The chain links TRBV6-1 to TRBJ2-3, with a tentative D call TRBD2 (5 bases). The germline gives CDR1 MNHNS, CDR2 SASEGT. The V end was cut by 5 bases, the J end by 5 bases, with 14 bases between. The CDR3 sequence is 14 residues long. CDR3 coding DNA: TGTGCCAGCAGTCGGGGAAGGGCGGGAGATACGCAGTATTTT. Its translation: CASSRGRAGDTQYF.

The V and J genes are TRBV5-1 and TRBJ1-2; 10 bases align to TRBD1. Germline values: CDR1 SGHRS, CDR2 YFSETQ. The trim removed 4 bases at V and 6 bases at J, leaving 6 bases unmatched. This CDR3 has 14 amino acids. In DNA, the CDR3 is TGCGCCAGCAGCGCCGGACAGGGGGTTAATGGCTACACCTTC. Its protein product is CASSAGQGVNGYTF.

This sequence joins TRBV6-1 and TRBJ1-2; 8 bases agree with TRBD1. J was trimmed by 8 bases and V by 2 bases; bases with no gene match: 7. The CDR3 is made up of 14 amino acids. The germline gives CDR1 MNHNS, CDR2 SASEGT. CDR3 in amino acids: CASSEKPGGDGYTF. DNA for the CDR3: TGTGCCAGCAGTGAAAAGCCAGGGGGCGACGGCTACACCTTC.